The entry that follows covers one TCR beta chain sequence. These data are taken from a study of blood T cell repertoires in COVID-19. Study details: PBMCs, B-cell-depleted T cells, or T cells were the source of the cDNA or gDNA that made up the material.

This table comes from immunoSEQ multiplex PCR, and its TCRdb copy is limited to in-frame clones, with some not included. The repertoire holds 230,000 or so clones, roughly 79% seen once, with around 7% in the top ten. Trimming cost V 4 bases and J 0 bases, with 23 bases left between them. The CDR3 spans 19 residues. The germline V gene has CDR1 LGHNA and CDR2 YNFKEQ. The chain uses TRBV4-2 and TRBJ2-3; TRBD2 might be the D (5 bases). The specimen was peripheral blood. This TCR came from a woman of 80 years or more with COVID-19, enrolled during active disease. CDR3 in amino acids: CASSLGLRLFPSSTDTQYF. CDR3 coding DNA: TGTGCCAGCAGCCTCGGACTGCGGCTTTTCCCCAGTAGCACAGATACGCAGTATTTT.